This entry lists 17 T cell receptor beta chains sequenced from one sample in a study of neoadjuvant nivolumab and ipilimumab in lung cancer. Profiling relied on immunoSEQ multiplex PCR, and the TCRdb table lists in-frame clones only, not all of them. The sample carries some 50,000 clones, 85% to 90% recorded once. The material sequenced was blood, taken before neoadjuvant nivolumab, alone or with ipilimumab. Receptors were obtained from an adult with non-small cell lung cancer. Some clones in this sample may be carry-over from other donors' samples.

The rearrangement links TRBV29-1 to TRBJ2-7; maybe TRBD2 (5 bases). Germline V gene data show CDR1 as SQVTM and CDR2 as ANQGSEA. The CDR3 runs 13 residues. Trimming stripped 4 bases from V and 2 bases from J, with 12 bases between. Written as DNA, the CDR3 is TGCAGCGTTGCGGGGATCGCGGCCTACGAGCAGTACTTC. This encodes CSVAGIAAYEQYF.

The chain uses TRBV18 and TRBJ1-4, with 8 bases matching TRBD1. Germline V lookup: CDR1 KGHSH, CDR2 LQKENI. J lost 6 bases, V lost 2 bases, and 5 bases had no gene match. The CDR3 covers 15 residues. The CDR3 reads CASSPTSDRDEKLFF. In DNA form, the CDR3 reads TGTGCCAGCTCACCAACCTCGGACAGGGATGAAAAACTGTTTTTT.

This clone has more than one count but fewer than ten. The gene calls are TRBV18 and TRBJ2-7; D possibly corresponds to TRBD1 (6 bases). Germline V gives CDR1 KGHSH, CDR2 LQKENI. This CDR3 spans 14 amino acids. The V end lost 0 bases, the J end lost 1 base, and 7 bases lay between the germline ends. The CDR3 sequence is CASSPPTGSYEQYF. The CDR3, as DNA: TGTGCCAGCTCACCACCGACAGGTTCCTACGAGCAGTACTTC. The complete variable domain, with remaining parts taken from reference TRBV18 and TRBJ2-7, reads NAGVMQNPRHLVRRRGQEARLRCSPMKGHSHVYWYRQLPEEGLKFMVYLQKENIIDESGMPKERFSAEFPKEGPSILRIQQVVRGDSAAYFCASSPPTGSYEQYFGPGTRLTVT.

This chain links TRBV5-1 with TRBJ2-2, with TRBD1 matching 8 bases. The ends lost 3 bases at V and 5 bases at J; junction bases unmatched: 18. Germline V gene data show CDR1 as SGHRS and CDR2 as YFSETQ. This CDR3 has 19 residues. In nucleotides, the CDR3 is TGCGCCAGCAGCTCTTTTCCTCGGACAGGGCCGATACATACCGGGGAGCTGTTTTTT. Translated, it gives CASSSFPRTGPIHTGELFF.

This clone has more than one count but fewer than ten. The chain employs TRBV2 and TRBJ1-5; D may be TRBD1 (6 bases). V was shortened by 4 bases and J by 9 bases, with 13 bases between the two germline ends. The CDR3 is made up of 13 amino acids. The V gene's germline CDR1 is SNHLY and CDR2 FYNNEI. In DNA, the CDR3 is TGTGCCAGCAGTGGGCGAGGGGGTCGGCCCCAGCATTTT. It yields the protein CASSGRGGRPQHF.

The chain uses TRBV5-1 and TRBJ2-1, with TRBD2 as a possible D gene (6 bases). Trimming left V 4 bases short and J 10 bases short, with 18 bases between. Germline CDR1 is SGHRS and CDR2 is YFSETQ. The CDR3 runs 14 residues. In nucleotides, the CDR3 is TGCGCCAGCAGCCCATACCGGGAGCTCGGCGAGCAGTTCTTC. This codes for CASSPYRELGEQFF.

The V call is TRBV4-3, the J call TRBJ2-2; 7 bases are a match to TRBD2. This CDR3 has 15 residues. Germline-derived CDR1 and CDR2 are LGHNA and YSLEER. V lost 3 bases, J lost 2 bases, and 3 bases stayed unmatched. CDR3 sequence: CASSHGLGNTGELFF. The CDR3 DNA follows: TGCGCCAGCAGCCACGGACTAGGTAACACCGGGGAGCTGTTTTTT.

This clone appeared once. This chain connects TRBV13 to TRBJ2-1; TRBD2 matches 10 bases. Germline V CDR1 and CDR2: PRHDT, FYEKMQ (reference sequence). The CDR3 covers 16 residues. Trimming cost V 5 bases and J 1 base; bases outside gene matches: 5. CDR3 sequence: CASSPSSGRSYNEQFF. DNA of the CDR3: TGTGCCAGCAGCCCTTCTAGCGGGAGATCCTACAATGAGCAGTTCTTC. The entire variable domain, with the rest obtained from reference TRBV13 and TRBJ2-1, is as follows: AAGVIQSPRHLIKEKRETATLKCYPIPRHDTVYWYQQGPGQDPQFLISFYEKMQSDKGSIPDRFSAQQFSDYHSELNMSSLELGDSALYFCASSPSSGRSYNEQFFGPGTRLTVL.

The V gene is TRBV7-8, the J gene TRBJ2-7; D is unresolved. The germline V gene encodes CDR1 SGHVS and CDR2 FQNEAQ. The CDR3 runs 12 residues. V was pared by 7 bases and J by 6 bases, with 13 bases between. The DNA for the CDR3 is TGTGCCAGCACCCAGATGGGATCCGAGCAGTACTTC. It translates to CASTQMGSEQYF.

The gene calls are TRBV11-2 and TRBJ2-5; possibly TRBD2 for D (5 bases). Trimming removed 1 base at V and 2 bases at J, with 8 bases between. Germline CDR1 and CDR2: SGHAT and FQNNGV. CDR3 length: 14 residues. The CDR3 DNA reads as TGTGCCAGCAGCTTAGTAAGGAGGCAAGAGACCCAGTACTTC. The encoded protein is CASSLVRRQETQYF.

The V gene is TRBV7-9, the J gene TRBJ2-3, with TRBD1 matching 8 bases. The CDR3 runs to 15 residues. The germline V gene encodes CDR1 SEHNR and CDR2 FQNEAQ (reference sequence). After removal of 7 bases from V and 0 bases from J, the junction contained 6 bases not matched to a gene. The CDR3 sequence is CASNRGQASTDTQYF. DNA of the CDR3: TGTGCCAGCAACCGGGGACAGGCTAGCACAGATACGCAGTATTTT.

The chain is built from TRBV2 and TRBJ2-7, with D possibly called TRBD1 or TRBD2 (5 bases each). There are 13 residues in the CDR3. Germline V gene lookup returns CDR1 SNHLY and CDR2 FYNNEI. Between the trimmed V and J ends, which lost 4 bases and 7 bases, there was a span of 14 bases. CDR3 protein: CASSGVRDGEQYF. The CDR3 nucleotides read TGTGCCAGCAGTGGAGTTCGGGACGGAGAGCAGTACTTC.

This rearrangement joins TRBV6-1 to TRBJ1-4; D uncertain. There are 15 residues in the CDR3. The V gene lost 5 bases and the J gene lost 6 bases, with 16 bases spanning the gap. Germline V CDR1 and CDR2: MNHNS, SASEGT. CDR3 DNA: TGTGCCAGCAGTCCCCGGCTCAGTTCCTATGAAAAACTGTTTTTT. Translating it yields CASSPRLSSYEKLFF.

The chain is built from TRBV5-1 and TRBJ2-7, with a weak D call TRBD1 (5 bases). Germline lookup yields CDR1 SGHRS and CDR2 YFSETQ. Trimming removed 1 base at V and 8 bases at J, with 16 bases between. The CDR3 extends over 14 amino acids. The CDR3 here is CASSLSAGRGQQYF. The CDR3 DNA follows: TGCGCCAGCAGCTTGAGTGCAGGGCGCGGACAGCAGTACTTC. Filled out from reference TRBV5-1 and TRBJ2-7, the complete variable domain reads KAGVTQTPRYLIKTRGQQVTLSCSPISGHRSVSWYQQTPGQGLQFLFEYFSETQRNKGNFPGRFSGRQFSNSRSEMNVSTLELGDSALYLCASSLSAGRGQQYFGPGTRLTVT.

This clone appeared a single time. The chain couples TRBV14 to TRBJ2-3; D uncertain. Germline CDR1 is SGHDN and CDR2 is FVKESK. The V end lost 0 bases, the J end lost 2 bases, and 9 bases lay between the germline ends. The CDR3 runs to 15 residues. CDR3 nucleotide sequence: TGTGCCAGCAGCCAAGACATGAAGAACACAGATACGCAGTATTTT. Amino acid sequence: CASSQDMKNTDTQYF.

The rearrangement uses TRBV18 and TRBJ2-4; 9 positions match TRBD1. The CDR3 is made up of 14 amino acids. Germline-derived CDR1 and CDR2 are KGHSH and LQKENI. The J segment lost 8 bases and the V segment lost 6 bases, leaving 8 bases of the junction unmatched. CDR3 sequence: CASSLQGAEDIQYF. The DNA for the CDR3 is TGTGCCAGCTCCTTACAGGGGGCGGAGGACATTCAGTACTTC.

The sample holds one count of this clone. The chain employs TRBV12-5 and TRBJ2-5; the D call may be TRBD1 or TRBD2 (5 bases each). V was pared by 2 bases and J by 5 bases, with 9 bases between. CDR3 size: 13 residues. The germline V gene encodes CDR1 LGHNT and CDR2 FRNRAP. The CDR3 DNA sequence: TGTGCTAGTGGTTTGTGGGGCGGGGAGACCCAGTACTTC. Its protein is CASGLWGGETQYF.